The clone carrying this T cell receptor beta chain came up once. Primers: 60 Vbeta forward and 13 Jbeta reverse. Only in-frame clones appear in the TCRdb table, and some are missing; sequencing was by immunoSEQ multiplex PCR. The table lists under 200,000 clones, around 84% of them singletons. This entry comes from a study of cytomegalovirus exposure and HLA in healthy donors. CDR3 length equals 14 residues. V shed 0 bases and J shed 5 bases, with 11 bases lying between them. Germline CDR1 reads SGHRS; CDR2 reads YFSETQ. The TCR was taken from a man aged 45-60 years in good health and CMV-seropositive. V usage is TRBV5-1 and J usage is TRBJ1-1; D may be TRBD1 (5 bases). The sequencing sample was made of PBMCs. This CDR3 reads CASSLEQGYTEAFF. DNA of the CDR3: TGCGCCAGCAGCTTGGAGCAGGGATATACTGAAGCTTTCTTT.